This TCR beta chain came from a study of early T cells in non-severe SARS-CoV-2 infection. Study-level information: Unsorted whole-blood RNA was sequenced in bulk, leaving chains unpaired.

Remarks on this clonotype: The antigen remains undetermined.

In TCRdb, the 5' RACE reads were re-called with MiXCR into one record per CDR3 protein. Of about 44,000 distinct CDR3 sequences listed, around 23% are singletons. The CDR3 is 13 amino acids. CDR1 is DFQATT, CDR2 SNEGSKA, per germline (reference sequence). V was shortened by 6 bases and J by 4 bases, with 14 bases between the two germline ends. General study findings and limits: Sequences matched to VDJdb favored anti-spike CD8 responses, while private and CD4 specificities were missed.

V and J are TRBV20-1 and TRBJ2-3, with D perhaps TRBD2 (6 bases). The TCR comes from an adult who was a healthcare worker with PCR-confirmed SARS-CoV-2 infection or an uninfected control (not recorded which). Material: whole blood, obtained at baseline. The chain's CDR3 is CSADLANSDTQYF. The CDR3 DNA is TGCAGTGCGGACCTAGCGAATTCAGATACGCAGTATTTT.